This T cell receptor (beta chain) is from a study of radiotherapy plus CTLA-4 blockade in lung cancer. Clones were sequenced by immunoSEQ multiplex PCR, and TCRdb holds only the in-frame ones, with some missing. The sample has some 73,000 clones; over 65% are singletons. V dropped 4 bases and J dropped 3 bases, with 12 bases sitting between them. From germline, CDR1 is SGHVS and CDR2 FQNEAQ. The CDR3 covers 14 residues. On this clone itself: As yet, its antigen is unknown.

Chemo-refractory metastatic non-small-cell lung cancer patients received focal radiation with ipilimumab CTLA-4 blockade. Study observations and caveats: In blood, after radiotherapy plus ipilimumab, tumor-derived TCR clones expanded. Early blood T cell clone changes and increased post-radiation serum interferon-beta were reportedly the strongest response predictors.

The material sequenced was peripheral blood, taken from a patient treated with radiotherapy plus ipilimumab. The sequence was collected from a human donor with non-small cell lung cancer whose response to radiotherapy plus ipilimumab could not be evaluated. J is TRBJ1-1 and V is TRBV7-8; no clear D. CDR3 DNA sequence: TGTGCCAGCAGCTCCCAGACTAGGGACACTGAAGCTTTCTTT. Its translation: CASSSQTRDTEAFF. Supplemented by reference TRBV7-8 and TRBJ1-1, the full variable domain reads GAGVSQSPRYKVAKRGQDVALRCDPISGHVSLFWYQQALGQGPEFLTYFQNEAQLDKSGLPSDRFFAERPEGSVSTLKIQRTQQEDSAVYLCASSSQTRDTEAFFGQGTRLTVV.